This T cell receptor beta chain was retrieved from a study of blood T cell repertoires in COVID-19 (dated by TCRdb to 2020 to 2022). Describing the broader study: Collaborator samples came from the United States, Italy and Spain and covered acute and convalescent phases of COVID-19. The material from the prospective study consisted of cDNA or gDNA derived from T cells, B-cell-depleted T cells, or PBMCs. Subjects who had been exposed to COVID-19, were actively infected with it, or had recovered from it provided the deeply sampled blood TCRbeta repertoires that made up the dataset. A freely available public database, intended as a resource for researchers studying the immune response to SARS-CoV-2, is where the repertoires were released. The samples were drawn from two sources: the first 160 participants of the ongoing ImmuneRACE study, and fewer than 1,500 subjects contributed by 6 global collaborators. Nearly every sample came with metadata listing a de-identified subject ID, COVID-19 status, age in years and sex. Where available, HLA class I and class II types were taken from metadata supplied by the sample provider and were not determined by assay-based typing.

Points on this clone: No cognate antigen has been identified for it. Base quality data are lacking; no much larger clone is found one base away.

Trimming takes 1 base from V and 2 bases from J, and the germline ends sit 9 bases apart. From a lookup of the germline V gene (reference sequence), CDR1 and CDR2 are LGHDT and YNNKEL. Including cysteine and phenylalanine, the CDR3 has 15 amino acids. Here the CDR3 DNA is all that survives: 45 bases in frame from base 1. The immunoSEQ Assay, a bias-controlled multiplex PCR, was used to amplify TCRbeta CDR3 regions from genomic DNA. From the authors' description of their analysis: The number of nucleated cells in each sample was estimated by amplification of reference gene primers within the assay. To quantify the absolute abundance of each unique TCRbeta CDR3 rearrangement, sequence reads were collapsed and filtered. For each sample, productive Simpson clonality was calculated as the square root of Simpson's diversity index across productive rearrangements. The immuneACCESS repertoire file appears here via TCRdb, limited to in-frame rearrangements. These files lack a portion of the clones; in checked studies, under half of the deficit traces to unresolved V genes, and the cause of the others is not known. V, J and clone size were drawn from that table, and D and trimming were deduced from the DNA. The sample table shows about 160,000 clones, and 79% are seen once. The ten largest make up approximately 7.6% of the sample.

The investigation overall reported the following: Clinical and demographic metadata were provided uncurated, with the amount varying by source and participant.

At one collaborating source in Seattle, patients were enrolled during active infection and were followed longitudinally through the course of disease. The collaborating institutions used their own protocols to collect whole blood in K2EDTA tubes. Collaborator samples were shipped for TCRbeta analysis as frozen whole blood, isolated PBMCs, or DNA extracted from either sample type. Sequencing input: peripheral blood. This sequence uses TRBV3-1 (or the pseudogene TRBV3-2) and TRBJ1-3, with no confident D gene call. This clonotype originated in a woman in her sixties with COVID-19, enrolled during active disease. The DNA reads TGTGCCAGCAGCCAAGGGGCCATCCCTGGAAACACCATATATTTT. Its protein is CASSQGAIPGNTIYF.